The TCR beta chain under discussion was sequenced for a study of cytomegalovirus exposure and HLA in healthy donors. Looking at the study overall: A later analysis reported the approximately 120 validation repertoires used the same platform as the approximately 670 first-cohort repertoires.

For this clone: Its target is not known.

General observations from the study: Among the CMV-associated chains, a few were confirmed in vitro as specific for CMV antigens. The study put 150 to 200 TCR beta chains on its list as cytomegalovirus-associated.

Here immunoSEQ multiplex PCR was the method, and the copy in TCRdb shows in-frame clones only, minus some. The sample shows some 150,000 clones, less than 90% of them seen only once. Donors came from a validation cohort of over a hundred subjects, distinct from the first 666-subject cohort. The CDR3 is 10 residues long. Per the germline V gene, CDR1 is KGHSH and CDR2 is LQKENI. The V end was cut by 8 bases, the J end by 5 bases, with 6 bases between. This rearrangement joins TRBV18 to TRBJ2-5; D might be TRBD2 (6 bases). The sequence was obtained from a man in his late teens or twenties in good health and CMV-seropositive. Source material: PBMCs. Here the CDR3 reads CASAGETQYF. DNA of the CDR3: TGTGCCAGCGCGGGGGAGACCCAGTACTTC.